The present T cell receptor (beta chain) was sequenced within a study of early stage breast cancer tumors. Repertoires were generated with immunoSEQ multiplex PCR, while TCRdb's copy carries only in-frame clones and drops some. Seen here are 45,000 to 60,000 clones, 65% to 90% observed once, and the top ten hold about 1.4%. Germline CDR1 and CDR2: SGHTA and FQGNSA. The ends lost 5 bases at V and 4 bases at J; junction bases unmatched: 13. This CDR3 has 17 amino acids. This clonotype was obtained from a person aged 45 to 60 with breast cancer. This chain links TRBV7-2 with TRBJ1-5, with TRBD1 identical over 8 bases. The sample comprised blood. The CDR3, as DNA: TGTGCCAGCAGCCCCGCCCAGGGGGCTTATGGAAATCAGCCCCAGCATTTT. Its protein is CASSPAQGAYGNQPQHF.